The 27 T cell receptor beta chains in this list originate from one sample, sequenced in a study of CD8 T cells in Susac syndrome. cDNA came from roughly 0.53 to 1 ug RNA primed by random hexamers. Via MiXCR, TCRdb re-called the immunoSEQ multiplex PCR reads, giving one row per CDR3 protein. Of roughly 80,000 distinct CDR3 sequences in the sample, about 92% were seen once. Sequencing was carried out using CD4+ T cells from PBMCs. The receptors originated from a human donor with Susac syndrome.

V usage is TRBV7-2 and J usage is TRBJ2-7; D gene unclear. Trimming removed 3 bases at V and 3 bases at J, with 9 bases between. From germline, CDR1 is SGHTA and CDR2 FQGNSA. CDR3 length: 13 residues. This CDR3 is CASSFHRSYEQYF. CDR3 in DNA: TGTGCCAGCAGCTTCCATCGGAGCTACGAGCAGTACTTC.

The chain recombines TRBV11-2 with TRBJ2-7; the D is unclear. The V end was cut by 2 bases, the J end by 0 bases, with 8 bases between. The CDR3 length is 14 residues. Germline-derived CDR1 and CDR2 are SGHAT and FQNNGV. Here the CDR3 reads CASSLQAYSYEQYF. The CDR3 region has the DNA TGTGCCAGCAGCTTACAGGCGTACTCCTACGAGCAGTACTTC.

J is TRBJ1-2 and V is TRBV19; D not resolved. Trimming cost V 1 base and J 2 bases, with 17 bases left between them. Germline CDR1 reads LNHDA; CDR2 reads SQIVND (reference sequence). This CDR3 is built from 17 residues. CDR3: CASSIVLPPATNYGYTF. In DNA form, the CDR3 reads TGTGCCAGTAGTATAGTACTACCGCCCGCAACAAACTATGGCTACACCTTC. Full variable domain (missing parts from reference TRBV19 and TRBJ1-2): DGGITQSPKYLFRKEGQNVTLSCEQNLNHDAMYWYRQDPGQGLRLIYYSQIVNDFQKGDIAEGYSVSREKKESFPLTVTSAQKNPTAFYLCASSIVLPPATNYGYTFGSGTRLTVV.

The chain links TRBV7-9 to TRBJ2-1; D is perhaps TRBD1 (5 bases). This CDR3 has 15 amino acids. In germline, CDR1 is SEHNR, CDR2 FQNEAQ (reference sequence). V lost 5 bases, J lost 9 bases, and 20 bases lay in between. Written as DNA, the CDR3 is TGTGCCAGCAGCCTACCGTTCCAGGGAATGGTTGAGCAGTTCTTC. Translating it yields CASSLPFQGMVEQFF.

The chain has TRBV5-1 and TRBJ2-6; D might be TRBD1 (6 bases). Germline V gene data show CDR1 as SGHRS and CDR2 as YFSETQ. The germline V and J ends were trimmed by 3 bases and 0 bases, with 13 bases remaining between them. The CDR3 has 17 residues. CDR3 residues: CASSSQQGNSGANVLTF. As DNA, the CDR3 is TGCGCCAGCAGCTCACAACAGGGAAACTCTGGGGCCAACGTCCTGACTTTC.

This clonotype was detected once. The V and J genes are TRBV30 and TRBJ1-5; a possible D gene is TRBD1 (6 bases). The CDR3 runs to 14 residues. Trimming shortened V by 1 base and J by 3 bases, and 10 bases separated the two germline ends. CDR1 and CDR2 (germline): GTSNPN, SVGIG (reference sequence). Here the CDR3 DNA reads TGTGCCTGGAGTGGCGGGGGCCTCAATCAGCCCCAGCATTTT. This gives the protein CAWSGGGLNQPQHF.

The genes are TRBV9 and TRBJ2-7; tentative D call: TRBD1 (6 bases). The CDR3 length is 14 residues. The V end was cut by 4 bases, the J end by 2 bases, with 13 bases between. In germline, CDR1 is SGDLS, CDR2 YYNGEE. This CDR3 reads CASSPGGTPYEQYF. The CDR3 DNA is TGTGCCAGCAGCCCTGGGGGCACTCCCTACGAGCAGTACTTC. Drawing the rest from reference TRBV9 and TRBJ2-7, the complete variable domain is DSGVTQTPKHLITATGQRVTLRCSPRSGDLSVYWYQQSLDQGLQFLIQYYNGEERAKGNILERFSAQQFPDLHSELNLSSLELGDSALYFCASSPGGTPYEQYFGPGTRLTVT.

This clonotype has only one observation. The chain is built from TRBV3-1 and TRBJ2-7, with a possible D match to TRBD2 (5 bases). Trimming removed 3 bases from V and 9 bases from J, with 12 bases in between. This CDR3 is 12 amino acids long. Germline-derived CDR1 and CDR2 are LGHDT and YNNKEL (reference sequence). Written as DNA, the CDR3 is TGTGCCAGCAGCCAGCCGGGATACTTGCAGTACTTC. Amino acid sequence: CASSQPGYLQYF.

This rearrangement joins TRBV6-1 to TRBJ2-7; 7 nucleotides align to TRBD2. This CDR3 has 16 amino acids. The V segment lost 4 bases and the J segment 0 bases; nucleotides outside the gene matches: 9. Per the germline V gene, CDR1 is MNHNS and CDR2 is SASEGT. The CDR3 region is CASSGGLAGDSYEQYF. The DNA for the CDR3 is TGTGCCAGCAGTGGGGGTCTTGCGGGGGACTCCTACGAGCAGTACTTC.

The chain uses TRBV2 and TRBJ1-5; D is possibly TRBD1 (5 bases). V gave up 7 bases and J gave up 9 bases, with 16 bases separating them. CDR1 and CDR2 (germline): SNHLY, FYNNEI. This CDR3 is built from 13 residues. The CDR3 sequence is CASTGTASGPQHF. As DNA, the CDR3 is TGTGCCAGCACCGGGACGGCCTCGGGGCCCCAGCATTTT.

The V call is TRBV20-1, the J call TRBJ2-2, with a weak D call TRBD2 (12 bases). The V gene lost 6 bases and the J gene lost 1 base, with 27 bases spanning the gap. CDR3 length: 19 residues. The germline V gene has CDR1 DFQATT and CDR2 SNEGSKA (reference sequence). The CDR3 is CSARPGQGGLAGNTGELFF. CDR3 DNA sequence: TGCAGTGCAAGACCGGGACAGGGGGGACTAGCGGGGAACACCGGGGAGCTGTTTTTT.

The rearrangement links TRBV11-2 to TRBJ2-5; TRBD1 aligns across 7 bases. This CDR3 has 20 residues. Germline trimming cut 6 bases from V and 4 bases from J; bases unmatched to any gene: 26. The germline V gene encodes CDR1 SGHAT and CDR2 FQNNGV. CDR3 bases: TGTGCCAGCAGAGATACACGTATTGCCGTAGGGGGCGGCACGACAGAGACCCAGTACTTC. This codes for CASRDTRIAVGGGTTETQYF.

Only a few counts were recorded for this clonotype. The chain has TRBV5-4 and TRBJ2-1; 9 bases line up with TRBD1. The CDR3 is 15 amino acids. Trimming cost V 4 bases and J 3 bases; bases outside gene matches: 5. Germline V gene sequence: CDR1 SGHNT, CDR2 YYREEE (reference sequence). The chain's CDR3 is CASSADRGGYNEQFF. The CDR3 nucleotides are TGTGCCAGCAGCGCGGACAGGGGCGGCTACAATGAGCAGTTCTTC. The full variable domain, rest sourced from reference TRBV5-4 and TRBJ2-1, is ETGVTQSPTHLIKTRGQQVTLRCSSQSGHNTVSWYQQALGQGPQFIFQYYREEENGRGNFPPRFSGLQFPNYSSELNVNALELDDSALYLCASSADRGGYNEQFFGPGTRLTVL.

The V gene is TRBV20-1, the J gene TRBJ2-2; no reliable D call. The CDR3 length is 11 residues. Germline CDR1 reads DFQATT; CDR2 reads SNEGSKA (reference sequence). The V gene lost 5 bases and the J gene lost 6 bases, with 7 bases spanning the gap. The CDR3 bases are TGCAGTGCTCATCTGGCCGGGGAGCTGTTTTTT. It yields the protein CSAHLAGELFF.

The CDR3 here is CASSWGGEQFF. The DNA of the CDR3 is TGTGCCAGCAGCTGGGGTGGTGAGCAGTTCTTC. V usage is TRBV5-6 and J usage is TRBJ2-1, with D unresolved. Trimming stripped 3 bases from V and 9 bases from J, with 7 bases between. The CDR3 contains 11 residues. Germline V gives CDR1 SGHDT, CDR2 YYEEEE.

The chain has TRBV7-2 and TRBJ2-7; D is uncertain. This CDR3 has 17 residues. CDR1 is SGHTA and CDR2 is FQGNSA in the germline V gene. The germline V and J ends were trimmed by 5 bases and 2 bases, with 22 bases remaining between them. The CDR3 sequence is CASSPVSSRPMTYEQYF. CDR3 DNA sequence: TGTGCCAGCAGCCCCGTTAGTTCTCGCCCTATGACCTACGAGCAGTACTTC. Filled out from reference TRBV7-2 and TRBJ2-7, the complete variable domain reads GAGVSQSPSNKVTEKGKDVELRCDPISGHTALYWYRQSLGQGLEFLIYFQGNSAPDKSGLPSDRFSAERTGGSVSTLTIQRTQQEDSAVYLCASSPVSSRPMTYEQYFGPGTRLTVT.

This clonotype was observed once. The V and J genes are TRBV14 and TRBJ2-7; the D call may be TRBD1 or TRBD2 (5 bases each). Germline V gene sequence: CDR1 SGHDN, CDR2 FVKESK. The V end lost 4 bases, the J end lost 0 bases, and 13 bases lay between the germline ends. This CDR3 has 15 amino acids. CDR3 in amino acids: CASSLGTASSYEQYF. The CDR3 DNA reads TGTGCCAGCAGCCTCGGGACCGCTAGCTCCTACGAGCAGTACTTC. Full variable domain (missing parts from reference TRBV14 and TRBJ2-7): EAGVTQFPSHSVIEKGQTVTLRCDPISGHDNLYWYRRVMGKEIKFLLHFVKESKQDESGMPNNRFLAERTGGTYSTLKVQPAELEDSGVYFCASSLGTASSYEQYFGPGTRLTVT.

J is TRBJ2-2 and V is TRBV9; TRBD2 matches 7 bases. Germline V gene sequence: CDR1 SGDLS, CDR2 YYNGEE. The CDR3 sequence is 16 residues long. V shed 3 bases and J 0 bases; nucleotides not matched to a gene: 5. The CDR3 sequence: CASSGLAGANTGELFF. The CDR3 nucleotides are TGTGCCAGCAGCGGATTAGCGGGTGCGAACACCGGGGAGCTGTTTTTT.

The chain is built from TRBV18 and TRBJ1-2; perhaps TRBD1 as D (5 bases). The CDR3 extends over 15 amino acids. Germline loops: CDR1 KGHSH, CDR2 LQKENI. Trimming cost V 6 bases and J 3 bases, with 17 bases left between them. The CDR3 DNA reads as TGTGCCAGCTCCCTGATCATGACCAGGGACTATGGCTACACCTTC. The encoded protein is CASSLIMTRDYGYTF.

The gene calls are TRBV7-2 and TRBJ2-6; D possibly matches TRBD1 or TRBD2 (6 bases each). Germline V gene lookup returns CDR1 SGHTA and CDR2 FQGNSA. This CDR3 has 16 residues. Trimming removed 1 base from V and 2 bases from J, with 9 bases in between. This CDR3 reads CASSLVGGPGANVLTF. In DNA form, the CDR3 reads TGTGCCAGCAGCTTAGTCGGGGGCCCTGGGGCCAACGTCCTGACTTTC.

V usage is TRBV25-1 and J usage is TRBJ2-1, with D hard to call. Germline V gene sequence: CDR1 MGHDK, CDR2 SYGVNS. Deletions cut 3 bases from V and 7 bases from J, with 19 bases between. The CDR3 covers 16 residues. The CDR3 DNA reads TGTGCCAGCAGTGACCTGAAGGAAAGGTCTAGGAATGAGCAGTTCTTC. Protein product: CASSDLKERSRNEQFF.

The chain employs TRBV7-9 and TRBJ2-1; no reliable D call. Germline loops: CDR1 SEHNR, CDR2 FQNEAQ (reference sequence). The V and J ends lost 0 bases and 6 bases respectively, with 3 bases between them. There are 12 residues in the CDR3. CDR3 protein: CASSLALNEQFF. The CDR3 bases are TGTGCCAGCAGCTTAGCGCTCAATGAGCAGTTCTTC.

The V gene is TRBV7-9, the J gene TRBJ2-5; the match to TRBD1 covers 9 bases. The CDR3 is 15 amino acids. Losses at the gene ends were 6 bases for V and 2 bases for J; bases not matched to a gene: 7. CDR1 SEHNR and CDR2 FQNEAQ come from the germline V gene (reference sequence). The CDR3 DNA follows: TGTGCCAGCAGACGTACCGGGACAGGGCAAGAGACCCAGTACTTC. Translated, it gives CASRRTGTGQETQYF.

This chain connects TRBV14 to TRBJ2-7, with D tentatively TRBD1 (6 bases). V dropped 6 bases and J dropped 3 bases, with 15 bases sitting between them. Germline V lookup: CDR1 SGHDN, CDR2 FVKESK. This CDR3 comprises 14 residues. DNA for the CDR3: TGTGCCAGCAGTGGGACACGGCTTAACTACGAGCAGTACTTC. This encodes CASSGTRLNYEQYF. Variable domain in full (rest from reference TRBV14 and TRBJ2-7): EAGVTQFPSHSVIEKGQTVTLRCDPISGHDNLYWYRRVMGKEIKFLLHFVKESKQDESGMPNNRFLAERTGGTYSTLKVQPAELEDSGVYFCASSGTRLNYEQYFGPGTRLTVT.

The CDR3 loop reads CASSSEVGRQQFF. DNA of the CDR3: TGTGCCAGCAGCTCAGAAGTGGGACGTCAGCAGTTCTTC. The V gene is TRBV7-2, the J gene TRBJ2-1; possibly TRBD1 or TRBD2 for D (5 bases each). Germline CDR1 is SGHTA and CDR2 is FQGNSA. Trimming cost V 4 bases and J 11 bases, with 15 bases left between them. The CDR3 is 13 amino acids.

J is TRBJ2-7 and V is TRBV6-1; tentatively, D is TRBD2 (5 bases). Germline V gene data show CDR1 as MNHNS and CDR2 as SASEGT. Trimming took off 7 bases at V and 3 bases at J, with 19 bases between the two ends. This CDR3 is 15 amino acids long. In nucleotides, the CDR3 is TGTGCCAGCACCCGAGAGAGAGGGCAACACTACGAGCAGTACTTC. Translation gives CASTRERGQHYEQYF.

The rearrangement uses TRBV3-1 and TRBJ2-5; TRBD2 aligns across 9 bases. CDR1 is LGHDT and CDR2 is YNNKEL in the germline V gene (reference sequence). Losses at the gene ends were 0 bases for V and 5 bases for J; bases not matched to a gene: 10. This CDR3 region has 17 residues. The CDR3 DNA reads TGTGCCAGCAGCCAAGATCGCTGGAGCGGGAGGAGGGAGACCCAGTACTTC. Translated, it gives CASSQDRWSGRRETQYF.